Presented here are 8 T cell receptor beta chains from one specimen sequenced in a study of early T cells in non-severe SARS-CoV-2 infection. TCRdb passed the 5' RACE reads through MiXCR, listing each CDR3 protein once. Of tens of thousands of distinct CDR3 sequences listed, approximately 6.1% are singletons. Sequencing used whole blood, obtained at baseline. All receptors derive from an adult who was a healthcare worker with PCR-confirmed SARS-CoV-2 infection or an uninfected control (not recorded which).

The J gene is TRBJ2-7, the V gene TRBV21-1; the D call in the table, TRBD2, was not verified against the DNA. TRBV21-1 represents a pseudogene. The CDR3 contains 16 residues. CDR3 residues: CASSKSPGTGSYEQYF. The CDR3 DNA is TGTGCCAGCAGCAAAAGTCCCGGGACGGGGTCCTACGAGCAGTACTTC.

The chain joins TRBV6-6 to TRBJ1-2; TRBD1 agrees at 9 bases. V lost 0 bases and J lost 6; bases outside the gene matches: 5. The length of the CDR3 is 15 residues. Looked up from germline, CDR1 is MNHNY and CDR2 is SVGAGI (reference sequence). For the CDR3, the DNA is TGTGCCAGCAGTTACTCACGGGACAGGGTCGATGGCTACACCTTC. It specifies CASSYSRDRVDGYTF.

This sequence joins TRBV7-9 and TRBJ2-5; possibly TRBD1 or TRBD2 for D (5 bases each). V was trimmed by 3 bases and J by 5 bases, leaving 13 bases between them. From germline, CDR1 is SEHNR and CDR2 FQNEAQ (reference sequence). The CDR3 totals 14 residues. As DNA, the CDR3 is TGTGCCAGCAGCTTTACGGGGACGTACGAGACCCAGTACTTC. Its protein is CASSFTGTYETQYF.

There are a few counts of this clonotype. The chain recombines TRBV18 with TRBJ2-7; D possibly corresponds to TRBD1 (6 bases). The CDR3 runs 13 residues. The V gene's germline CDR1 is KGHSH and CDR2 LQKENI. The V end was cut by 6 bases, the J end by 4 bases, with 13 bases between. The CDR3 protein is CASSRKQGYEQYF. The CDR3 DNA is TGTGCCAGCTCGCGAAAACAGGGTTACGAGCAGTACTTC.

This clonotype was counted ten times or more. The CDR3 here is CATSDSSGGGTQYF. The DNA of the CDR3 is TGTGCCACCAGTGATAGTAGTGGGGGAGGCACGCAGTATTTT. The chain is built from TRBV24-1 and TRBJ2-3, with a weak D call TRBD2 (6 bases). From germline, CDR1 is KGHDR and CDR2 SFDVKD. This CDR3 is built from 14 residues. With 3 bases removed from V and 9 bases from J, the gap between germline ends came to 15 bases.

Ten or more counts support this clonotype. The conserved phenylalanine or tryptophan is not found at the CDR3 terminus, so this likely reflects a read error. The chain is built from TRBV2 and TRBJ2-1; D is unclear. The germline CDR1 and CDR2 sequences are SNHLY and FYNNEI. The CDR3 is 13 residues long. The germline V and J ends were trimmed by 3 bases and 6 bases, with 9 bases remaining between them. CDR3 sequence (DNA): TGTGCCAGCAGTGAGTATTTCGGCAATGAGCAGTTCTTG. This codes for CASSEYFGNEQFL.

This clonotype was found a few times. The genes are TRBV7-3 and TRBJ1-2; the D is unclear. The CDR3 loop spans 13 amino acids. Germline V gene sequence: CDR1 SGHTA, CDR2 FQGTGA. The V and J ends lost 4 bases and 8 bases respectively, with 14 bases between them. In DNA, the CDR3 is TGTGCCAGCAGCTCCCACCGAGCTAAGGGCTACACCTTC. This codes for CASSSHRAKGYTF.

This clonotype has at least ten counts. CDR3 DNA: TGTGCCAGCAAGAGGGGGGGCCTCCAAGAGACCCAGTACTTC. Its translation: CASKRGGLQETQYF. The rearrangement uses TRBV6-6 and TRBJ2-5, with D perhaps TRBD2 (7 bases). Between the trimmed V and J ends, which lost 7 bases and 1 base, there was a span of 13 bases. The CDR3 is made up of 14 amino acids. Germline values: CDR1 MNHNY, CDR2 SVGAGI (reference sequence).